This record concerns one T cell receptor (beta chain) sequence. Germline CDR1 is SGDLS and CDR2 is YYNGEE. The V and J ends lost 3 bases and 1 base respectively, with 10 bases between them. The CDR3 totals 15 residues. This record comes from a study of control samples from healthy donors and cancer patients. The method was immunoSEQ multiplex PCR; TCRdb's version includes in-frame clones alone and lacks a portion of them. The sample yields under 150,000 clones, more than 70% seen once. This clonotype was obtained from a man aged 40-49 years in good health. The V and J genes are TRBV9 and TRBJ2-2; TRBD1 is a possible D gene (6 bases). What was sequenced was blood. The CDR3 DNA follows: TGTGCCAGCAGCGATCCGGGACAGAACACCGGGGAGCTGTTTTTT. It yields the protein CASSDPGQNTGELFF.